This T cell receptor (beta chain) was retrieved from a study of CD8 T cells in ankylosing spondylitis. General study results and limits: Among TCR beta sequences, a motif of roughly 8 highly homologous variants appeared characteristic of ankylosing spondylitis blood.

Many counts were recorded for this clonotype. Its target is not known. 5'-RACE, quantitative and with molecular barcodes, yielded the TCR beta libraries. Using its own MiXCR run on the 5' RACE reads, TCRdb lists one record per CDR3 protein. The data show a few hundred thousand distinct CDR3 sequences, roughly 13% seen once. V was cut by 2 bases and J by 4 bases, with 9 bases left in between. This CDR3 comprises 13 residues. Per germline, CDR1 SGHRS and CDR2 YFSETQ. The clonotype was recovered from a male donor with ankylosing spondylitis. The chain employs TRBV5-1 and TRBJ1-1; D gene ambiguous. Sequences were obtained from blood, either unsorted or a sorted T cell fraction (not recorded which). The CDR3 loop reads CASSLYDSTEAFF. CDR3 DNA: TGCGCCAGCAGCTTATACGATTCCACTGAAGCTTTCTTT.